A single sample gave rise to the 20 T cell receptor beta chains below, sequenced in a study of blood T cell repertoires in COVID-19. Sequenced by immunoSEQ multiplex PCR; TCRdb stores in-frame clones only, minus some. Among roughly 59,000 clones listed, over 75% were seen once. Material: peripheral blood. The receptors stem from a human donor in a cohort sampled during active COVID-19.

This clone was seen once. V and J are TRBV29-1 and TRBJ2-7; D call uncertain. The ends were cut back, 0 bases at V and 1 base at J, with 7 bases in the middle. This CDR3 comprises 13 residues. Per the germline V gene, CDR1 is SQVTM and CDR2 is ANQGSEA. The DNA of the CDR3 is TGCAGCGTTGAAGAGGCTCTTTCCTACGAGCAGTACTTC. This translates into CSVEEALSYEQYF.

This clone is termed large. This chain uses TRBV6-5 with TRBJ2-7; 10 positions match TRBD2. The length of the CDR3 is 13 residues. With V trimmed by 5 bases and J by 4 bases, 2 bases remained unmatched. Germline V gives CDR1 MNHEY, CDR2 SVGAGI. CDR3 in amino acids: CASSKREGYEQYF. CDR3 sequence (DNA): TGTGCCAGCAGTAAGCGGGAGGGATACGAGCAGTACTTC.

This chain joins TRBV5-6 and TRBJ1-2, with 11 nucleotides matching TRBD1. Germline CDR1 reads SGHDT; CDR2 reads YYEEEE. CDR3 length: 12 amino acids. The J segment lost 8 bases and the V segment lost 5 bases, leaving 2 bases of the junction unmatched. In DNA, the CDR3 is TGTGCCAGCAGTGGGGACAGGGGGGGCTACACCTTC. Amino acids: CASSGDRGGYTF.

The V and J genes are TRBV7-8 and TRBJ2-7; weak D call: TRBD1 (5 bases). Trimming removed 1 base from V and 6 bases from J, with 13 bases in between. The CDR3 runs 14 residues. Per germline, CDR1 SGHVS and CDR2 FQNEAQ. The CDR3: CASSLVAGNSEQYF. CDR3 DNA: TGTGCCAGCAGCTTAGTCGCAGGGAACAGCGAGCAGTACTTC.

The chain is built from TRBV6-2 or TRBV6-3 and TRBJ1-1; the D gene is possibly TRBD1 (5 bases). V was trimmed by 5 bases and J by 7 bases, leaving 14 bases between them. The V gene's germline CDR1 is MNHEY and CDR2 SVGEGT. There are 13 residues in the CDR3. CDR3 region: CASSAVFGGEAFF. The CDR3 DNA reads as TGTGCCAGCAGTGCCGTATTCGGGGGTGAAGCTTTCTTT.

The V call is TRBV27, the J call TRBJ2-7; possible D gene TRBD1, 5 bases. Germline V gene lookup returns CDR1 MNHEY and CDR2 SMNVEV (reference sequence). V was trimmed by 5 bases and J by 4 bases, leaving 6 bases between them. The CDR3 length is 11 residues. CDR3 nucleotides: TGTGCCAGCAGTAGGGGTTACGAGCAGTACTTC. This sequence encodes CASSRGYEQYF.

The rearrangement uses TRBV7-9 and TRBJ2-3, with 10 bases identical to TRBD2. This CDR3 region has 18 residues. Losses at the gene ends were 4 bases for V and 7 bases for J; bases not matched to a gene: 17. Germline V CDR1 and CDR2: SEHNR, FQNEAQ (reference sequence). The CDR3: CASSSYTVSLAGDNTQYF. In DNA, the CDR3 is TGTGCCAGCAGCTCATATACGGTTTCCCTAGCGGGAGATAATACGCAGTATTTT.

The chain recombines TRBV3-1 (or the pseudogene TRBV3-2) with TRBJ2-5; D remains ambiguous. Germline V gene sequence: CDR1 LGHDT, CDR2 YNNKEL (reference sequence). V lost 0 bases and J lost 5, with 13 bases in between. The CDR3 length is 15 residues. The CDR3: CASSQDIATQETQYF. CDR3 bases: TGTGCCAGCAGCCAAGATATTGCAACCCAGGAGACCCAGTACTTC.

The CDR3 spells CASSQTSEQFF. DNA of the CDR3: TGTGCCAGCAGCCAGACTAGTGAGCAGTTCTTC. This chain links TRBV3-1 (or the pseudogene TRBV3-2) with TRBJ2-1; D is possibly TRBD2 (6 bases). The V end lost 3 bases, the J end lost 9 bases, and 6 bases lay between the germline ends. CDR1 is LGHDT, CDR2 YNNKEL, per germline (reference sequence). The CDR3 is made up of 11 amino acids.

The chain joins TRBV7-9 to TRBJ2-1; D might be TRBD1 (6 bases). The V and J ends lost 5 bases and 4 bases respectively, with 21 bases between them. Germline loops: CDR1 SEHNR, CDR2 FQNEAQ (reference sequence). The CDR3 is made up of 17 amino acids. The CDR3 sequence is CASSPGALSERYNEQFF. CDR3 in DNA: TGTGCCAGCAGCCCAGGGGCCTTGTCGGAGCGGTACAATGAGCAGTTCTTC. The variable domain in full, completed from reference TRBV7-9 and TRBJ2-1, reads DTGVSQNPRHKITKRGQNVTFRCDPISEHNRLYWYRQTLGQGPEFLTYFQNEAQLEKSRLLSDRFSAERPKGSFSTLEIQRTEQGDSAMYLCASSPGALSERYNEQFFGPGTRLTVL.

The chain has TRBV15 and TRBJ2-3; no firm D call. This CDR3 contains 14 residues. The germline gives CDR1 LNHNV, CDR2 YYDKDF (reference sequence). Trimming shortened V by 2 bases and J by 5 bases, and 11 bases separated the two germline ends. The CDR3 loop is CATSRSFPGDTQYF. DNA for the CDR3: TGTGCCACCAGCAGATCCTTCCCGGGAGATACGCAGTATTTT.

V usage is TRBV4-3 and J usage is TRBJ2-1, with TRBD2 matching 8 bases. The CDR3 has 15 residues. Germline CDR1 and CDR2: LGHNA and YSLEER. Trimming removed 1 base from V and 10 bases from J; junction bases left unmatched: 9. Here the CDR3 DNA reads TGCGCCAGCAGCCAAGGCGGCGGGCTAGCGGGCGAGCAGTTCTTC. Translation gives CASSQGGGLAGEQFF.

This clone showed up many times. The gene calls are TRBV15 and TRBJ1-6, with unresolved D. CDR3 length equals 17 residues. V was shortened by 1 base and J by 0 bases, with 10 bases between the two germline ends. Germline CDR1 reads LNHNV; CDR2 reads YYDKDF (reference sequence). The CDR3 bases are TGTGCCACCAGCAGAGCGGCGGTTAGCTCCTATAATTCACCCCTCCACTTT. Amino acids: CATSRAAVSSYNSPLHF.

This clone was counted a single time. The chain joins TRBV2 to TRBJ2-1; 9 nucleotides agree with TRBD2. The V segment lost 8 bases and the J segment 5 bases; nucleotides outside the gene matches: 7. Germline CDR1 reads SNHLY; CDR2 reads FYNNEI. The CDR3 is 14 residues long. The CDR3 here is CASARLAAHNEQFF. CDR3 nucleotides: TGTGCCAGCGCACGACTAGCGGCCCACAATGAGCAGTTCTTC.

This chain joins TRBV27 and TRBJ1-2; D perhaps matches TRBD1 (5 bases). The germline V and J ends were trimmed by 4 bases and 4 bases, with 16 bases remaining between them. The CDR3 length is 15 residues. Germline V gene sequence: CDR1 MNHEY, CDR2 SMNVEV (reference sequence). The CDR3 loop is CASSSPRVGVYGYTF. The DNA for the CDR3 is TGTGCCAGCAGTTCCCCCAGGGTAGGGGTCTATGGCTACACCTTC.

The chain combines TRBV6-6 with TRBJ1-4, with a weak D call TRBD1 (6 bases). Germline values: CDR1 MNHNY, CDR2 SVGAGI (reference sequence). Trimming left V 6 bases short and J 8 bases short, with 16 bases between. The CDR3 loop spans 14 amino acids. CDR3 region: CASRRGGRGEKLFF. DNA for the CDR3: TGTGCCAGCAGAAGGGGGGGACGCGGAGAAAAACTGTTTTTT.

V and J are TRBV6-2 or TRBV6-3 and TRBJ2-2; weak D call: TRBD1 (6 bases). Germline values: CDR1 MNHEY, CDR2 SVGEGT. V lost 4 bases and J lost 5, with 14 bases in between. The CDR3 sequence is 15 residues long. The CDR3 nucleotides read TGTGCCAGCAGTTCCCGCGCACAGGGAACCGGGGAGCTGTTTTTT. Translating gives CASSSRAQGTGELFF.

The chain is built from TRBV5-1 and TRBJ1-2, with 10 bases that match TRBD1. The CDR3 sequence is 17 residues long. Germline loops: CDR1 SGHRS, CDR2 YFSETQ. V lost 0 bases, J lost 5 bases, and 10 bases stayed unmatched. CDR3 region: CASSLEGTGATSYGYTF. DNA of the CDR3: TGCGCCAGCAGCTTGGAAGGGACAGGGGCCACCTCGTATGGCTACACCTTC.

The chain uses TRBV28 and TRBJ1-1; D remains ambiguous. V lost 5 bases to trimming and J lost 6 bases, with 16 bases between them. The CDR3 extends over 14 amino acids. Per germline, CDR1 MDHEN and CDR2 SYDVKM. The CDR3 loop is CASSTPGRAPEAFF. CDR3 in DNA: TGTGCCAGCAGTACCCCGGGGAGGGCTCCTGAAGCTTTCTTT.

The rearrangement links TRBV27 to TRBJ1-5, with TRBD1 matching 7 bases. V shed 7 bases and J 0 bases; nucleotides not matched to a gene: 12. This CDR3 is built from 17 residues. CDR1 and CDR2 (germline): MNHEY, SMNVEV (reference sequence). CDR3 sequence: CASKAPSTGNSNQPQHF. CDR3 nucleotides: TGTGCCAGCAAAGCACCGTCGACAGGGAATAGCAATCAGCCCCAGCATTTT.